Presented here are 26 T cell receptor beta chains from one specimen sequenced in a study of regulatory dendritic cells for organ transplantation. Their recognized antigens are unknown. Generated by immunoSEQ multiplex PCR, the TCRdb table keeps only in-frame clones and is missing some. The sample contains tens of thousands of clones, about 85% of which appear only once. Sorted T cells were CFSE-labeled and cultured four to five days with allogeneic regulatory or mature dendritic cells at 1:10. Input material: naive CD4+ T cells from blood cultured with dendritic cells. Subset indicated: CD45RA+ naive T cells. These receptor sequences come from a human donor in good health.

This sequence joins TRBV7-9 and TRBJ2-1; TRBD2 might be the D (5 bases). V lost 2 bases and J 0 bases, leaving 8 bases between the germline ends. Germline CDR1 and CDR2: SEHNR and FQNEAQ (reference sequence). The CDR3 is 15 residues long. The DNA for the CDR3 is TGTGCCAGCAGCTTAAAAGCGGTCTCCTACAATGAGCAGTTCTTC. Translated, it gives CASSLKAVSYNEQFF.

The genes are TRBV10-3 and TRBJ2-3; D is uncertain. Germline V gene lookup returns CDR1 ENHRY and CDR2 SYGVKD. Trimming took 4 bases from V and 0 from J, leaving 17 bases between them. This CDR3 is built from 17 residues. The DNA for the CDR3 is TGTGCCATCAGTGCCGGCCCAGTAAGGGCTAGCACAGATACGCAGTATTTT. Protein product: CAISAGPVRASTDTQYF.

This chain joins TRBV5-1 and TRBJ1-6; D perhaps matches TRBD1 (5 bases). The V and J ends lost 4 bases and 9 bases respectively, with 17 bases between them. The germline V gene has CDR1 SGHRS and CDR2 YFSETQ. The CDR3 has 15 residues. CDR3: CASSPEGRESSPLHF. CDR3 in DNA: TGCGCCAGCAGCCCGGAGGGGAGGGAAAGTTCACCCCTCCACTTT.

J is TRBJ1-2 and V is TRBV5-5; the D is unclear. The CDR3 covers 14 residues. In germline, CDR1 is SGHKS, CDR2 YYEKEE (reference sequence). The V gene lost 4 bases and the J gene lost 3 bases, with 13 bases spanning the gap. The CDR3 region is CASSHDAPYYGYTF. Written as DNA, the CDR3 is TGTGCCAGCAGCCACGACGCTCCTTACTATGGCTACACCTTC.

This chain uses TRBV6-5 with TRBJ2-7; 9 nucleotides agree with TRBD2. Germline values: CDR1 MNHEY, CDR2 SVGAGI. Losses at the gene ends were 5 bases for V and 3 bases for J; bases not matched to a gene: 8. The CDR3 has 15 amino acids. CDR3 nucleotide sequence: TGTGCCAGCAGTCCCCGTAGCGGGGGAATCTACGAGCAGTACTTC. Protein: CASSPRSGGIYEQYF.

This rearrangement joins TRBV30 to TRBJ1-1, with D unresolved. The CDR3 runs to 14 residues. V was trimmed by 5 bases and J by 5 bases, leaving 18 bases between them. From germline, CDR1 is GTSNPN and CDR2 SVGIG (reference sequence). CDR3 in amino acids: CAWDATGWFTEAFF. The CDR3 DNA follows: TGTGCCTGGGACGCAACGGGCTGGTTTACTGAAGCTTTCTTT.

The chain is built from TRBV13 and TRBJ2-2; D perhaps matches TRBD1 (6 bases). The V gene's germline CDR1 is PRHDT and CDR2 FYEKMQ (reference sequence). Trimming stripped 5 bases from V and 3 bases from J, with 16 bases between. This CDR3 contains 16 residues. The CDR3 spells CASSRGAGVYTGELFF. CDR3 DNA: TGTGCCAGCAGCCGAGGGGCAGGGGTGTACACCGGGGAGCTGTTTTTT.

This chain uses TRBV2 with TRBJ2-3; no definite D call. The CDR3 runs 11 residues. With 5 bases removed from V and 4 bases from J, the gap between germline ends came to 4 bases. The germline V gene has CDR1 SNHLY and CDR2 FYNNEI. CDR3 sequence reads: CASSFADTQYF. As DNA, the CDR3 is TGTGCCAGCAGTTTCGCAGATACGCAGTATTTT.

The chain uses TRBV7-2 and TRBJ2-7; unclear D gene. The CDR3 spans 15 residues. The germline V gene encodes CDR1 SGHTA and CDR2 FQGNSA. The V end was cut by 1 base, the J end by 0 bases, with 10 bases between. The CDR3 bases are TGTGCCAGCAGCTTAGGGTTGGCGAGCTCCTACGAGCAGTACTTC. This encodes CASSLGLASSYEQYF.

This chain connects TRBV25-1 to TRBJ1-2; TRBD1 might be the D (5 bases). Germline V gene sequence: CDR1 MGHDK, CDR2 SYGVNS. V lost 3 bases to trimming and J lost 10 bases, with 18 bases between them. The CDR3 spans 14 residues. CDR3 in DNA: TGTGCCAGCAGTGATCCTGGCAGGGTAGAAGTCTACACCTTC. This encodes CASSDPGRVEVYTF.

The chain joins TRBV6-5 to TRBJ1-4; 7 nucleotides match TRBD1. CDR3 length: 15 residues. V was clipped by 5 bases and J by 0 bases; unmatched bases: 3. CDR1 is MNHEY and CDR2 is SVGAGI in the germline V gene. The CDR3 DNA reads as TGTGCCAGCAGTAGGGACAGCCCAACTAATGAAAAACTGTTTTTT. This sequence encodes CASSRDSPTNEKLFF.

This rearrangement joins TRBV6-5 to TRBJ1-1; possible D gene TRBD1, 6 bases. CDR3 size: 15 residues. Looked up from germline, CDR1 is MNHEY and CDR2 is SVGAGI. The germline V and J ends were trimmed by 2 bases and 4 bases, with 14 bases remaining between them. CDR3 amino acids: CASSYIGGAGTEAFF. The CDR3 DNA is TGTGCCAGCAGTTACATTGGGGGCGCGGGCACTGAAGCTTTCTTT.

The gene calls are TRBV9 and TRBJ2-2; no clear D gene. The germline V and J ends were trimmed by 3 bases and 5 bases, with 11 bases remaining between them. From germline, CDR1 is SGDLS and CDR2 YYNGEE. The CDR3 loop spans 14 amino acids. The DNA of the CDR3 is TGTGCCAGCAGCGAACAGATAGAGACCGGGGAGCTGTTTTTT. Translation gives CASSEQIETGELFF.

CDR3 DNA: TGTGCCAGCAGCTCTGGCGGAGTTAACTATGGCTACACCTTC. This encodes CASSSGGVNYGYTF. The chain has TRBV7-2 and TRBJ1-2, with D hard to call. This CDR3 contains 14 residues. Germline V gene lookup returns CDR1 SGHTA and CDR2 FQGNSA. Trimming cost V 4 bases and J 1 base, with 10 bases left between them. Variable domain in full (rest from reference TRBV7-2 and TRBJ1-2): GAGVSQSPSNKVTEKGKDVELRCDPISGHTALYWYRQSLGQGLEFLIYFQGNSAPDKSGLPSDRFSAERTGGSVSTLTIQRTQQEDSAVYLCASSSGGVNYGYTFGSGTRLTVV.

This chain joins TRBV30 and TRBJ1-2, with D possibly TRBD1 on 5 matching bases. The CDR3 is 12 amino acids. The V end lost 3 bases, the J end lost 5 bases, and 10 bases lay between the germline ends. The V gene's germline CDR1 is GTSNPN and CDR2 SVGIG (reference sequence). The CDR3 region is CAWSPGLYGYTF. Here the CDR3 DNA reads TGTGCCTGGAGCCCAGGGCTTTATGGCTACACCTTC.

The CDR3 sequence: CASSYSLESSDEQYF. The DNA for the CDR3 is TGTGCCAGCAGCTACTCCCTAGAGTCTTCTGACGAGCAGTACTTC. The chain employs TRBV7-2 and TRBJ2-7; D not certain. Germline V gene lookup returns CDR1 SGHTA and CDR2 FQGNSA. CDR3 length: 15 amino acids. The germline V and J ends were trimmed by 4 bases and 5 bases, with 18 bases remaining between them.

The rearrangement uses TRBV18 and TRBJ1-3, with TRBD1 identical over 9 bases. Germline trimming cut 10 bases from V and 3 bases from J; bases unmatched to any gene: 4. Looked up from germline, CDR1 is KGHSH and CDR2 is LQKENI. The CDR3 covers 13 residues. Here the CDR3 reads CATTDRGGNTIYF. CDR3 DNA sequence: TGTGCCACCACGGACAGGGGTGGAAACACCATATATTTT.

V usage is TRBV6-6 and J usage is TRBJ2-7; D is ambiguous. V was trimmed by 7 bases and J by 4 bases, leaving 14 bases between them. The CDR3 contains 13 residues. CDR1 and CDR2 (germline): MNHNY, SVGAGI (reference sequence). CDR3 loop: CASTLSPGYEQYF. In nucleotides, the CDR3 is TGTGCCAGCACCTTATCCCCAGGTTACGAGCAGTACTTC.

The rearrangement uses TRBV28 and TRBJ2-3, with 8 bases fitting TRBD1. Germline-derived CDR1 and CDR2 are MDHEN and SYDVKM. The V segment lost 3 bases and the J segment 5 bases; nucleotides outside the gene matches: 1. This CDR3 has 13 amino acids. The CDR3 DNA reads TGTGCCAGCAGTTTCAGGGGGCGAGATACGCAGTATTTT. It yields the protein CASSFRGRDTQYF.

The V and J genes are TRBV9 and TRBJ2-5; D perhaps matches TRBD2 (6 bases). The CDR3 contains 15 residues. Trimming stripped 0 bases from V and 0 bases from J, with 9 bases between. Germline lookup yields CDR1 SGDLS and CDR2 YYNGEE. This CDR3 reads CASSVGLAYQETQYF. The CDR3 bases are TGTGCCAGCAGCGTAGGGCTAGCGTACCAAGAGACCCAGTACTTC.

The chain recombines TRBV29-1 with TRBJ2-7; no clear D gene. The CDR3 is 12 amino acids. Germline V CDR1 and CDR2: SQVTM, ANQGSEA. V dropped 4 bases and J dropped 0 bases, with 7 bases sitting between them. CDR3 sequence reads: CSVAGSSYEQYF. In DNA form, the CDR3 reads TGCAGCGTTGCTGGTAGCTCCTACGAGCAGTACTTC.

J is TRBJ1-3 and V is TRBV13; D not resolved. CDR3 length: 14 amino acids. V lost 0 bases and J lost 4, with 7 bases in between. Per the germline V gene, CDR1 is PRHDT and CDR2 is FYEKMQ (reference sequence). For the CDR3, the DNA is TGTGCCAGCAGCTTAGGAGGTTTCGGAAACACCATATATTTT. It codes for CASSLGGFGNTIYF.

V usage is TRBV28 and J usage is TRBJ2-4, with 7 bases lining up with TRBD1. This CDR3 is 16 amino acids long. Losses at the gene ends were 5 bases for V and 2 bases for J; bases not matched to a gene: 9. Germline V CDR1 and CDR2: MDHEN, SYDVKM. The chain's CDR3 is CASSRKGQSPKNIQYF. The CDR3 DNA reads TGTGCCAGCAGTCGAAAGGGACAGTCTCCCAAAAACATTCAGTACTTC.

This chain connects TRBV6-5 to TRBJ2-4, with D possibly called TRBD1 or TRBD2 (5 bases each). Trimming took 5 bases from V and 6 from J, leaving 17 bases between them. The CDR3 is 15 residues long. Germline-derived CDR1 and CDR2 are MNHEY and SVGAGI. CDR3 sequence reads: CASSPRYGTLNIQYF. The CDR3, as DNA: TGTGCCAGCAGTCCCCGGTATGGGACCCTAAACATTCAGTACTTC.

The chain combines TRBV28 with TRBJ2-2, with no clear D. CDR1 and CDR2 from the germline V gene are MDHEN and SYDVKM. This CDR3 is 11 amino acids long. The V end lost 2 bases, the J end lost 6 bases, and 1 base lay between the germline ends. The CDR3 loop is CASSLAGELFF. As DNA, the CDR3 is TGTGCCAGCAGTTTAGCCGGGGAGCTGTTTTTT.

This clone came up a few times. The rearrangement uses TRBV7-2 and TRBJ1-2; 9 bases line up with TRBD1. CDR1 and CDR2 (germline): SGHTA, FQGNSA. V dropped 5 bases and J dropped 6; count of bases not matched to a gene: 4. The length of the CDR3 is 13 residues. Here the CDR3 reads CASSRTGGDGYTF. The CDR3 DNA is TGTGCCAGCAGCCGAACAGGGGGCGATGGCTACACCTTC.